Below are 3 T cell receptor beta chains sequenced from a single sample in a study of identical twins. TCRdb analysed the 5' RACE reads with MiXCR anew, one entry per CDR3 protein. Of around 670,000 distinct CDR3 sequences listed, 5.5% to 6.5% are singletons. The specimen was naive T cells sorted from blood. Receptors originate from a man between 18 and 29 years old in good health.

The sample holds many counts of this clonotype. The rearrangement joins TRBV4-3 to TRBJ2-3; no reliable D call. The CDR3 runs 16 residues. CDR1 LGHNA and CDR2 YSLEER come from the germline V gene. V lost 3 bases and J 0 bases, leaving 13 bases between the germline ends. The CDR3 reads CASSHASAPSTDTQYF. For the CDR3, the DNA is TGCGCCAGCAGCCATGCGAGCGCGCCCAGCACAGATACGCAGTATTTT.

The table lists this clonotype with many counts. The V call is TRBV11-2, the J call TRBJ2-7, with 9 positions matching TRBD2. CDR3 size: 15 residues. After removal of 5 bases from V and 3 bases from J, the junction contained 8 bases not matched to a gene. Per the germline V gene, CDR1 is SGHAT and CDR2 is FQNNGV. The CDR3 DNA sequence: TGTGCCAGCAGCACCTTAGCGGGAGAACGCTACGAGCAGTACTTC. This gives the protein CASSTLAGERYEQYF. Combining the CDR3 with reference TRBV11-2 and TRBJ2-7 gives the whole variable domain EAGVAQSPRYKIIEKRQSVAFWCNPISGHATLYWYQQILGQGPKLLIQFQNNGVVDDSQLPKDRFSAERLKGVDSTLKIQPAKLEDSAVYLCASSTLAGERYEQYFGPGTRLTVT.

This clonotype was observed at least ten times. The genes are TRBV7-2 and TRBJ1-5; weak D call: TRBD1 (6 bases). CDR3 size: 15 residues. Germline CDR1 SGHTA, CDR2 FQGNSA. The V end lost 5 bases, the J end lost 1 base, and 12 bases lay between the germline ends. CDR3 region: CASSVVGGSNQPQHF. The CDR3 nucleotides read TGTGCCAGCAGCGTCGTAGGGGGGAGCAATCAGCCCCAGCATTTT.